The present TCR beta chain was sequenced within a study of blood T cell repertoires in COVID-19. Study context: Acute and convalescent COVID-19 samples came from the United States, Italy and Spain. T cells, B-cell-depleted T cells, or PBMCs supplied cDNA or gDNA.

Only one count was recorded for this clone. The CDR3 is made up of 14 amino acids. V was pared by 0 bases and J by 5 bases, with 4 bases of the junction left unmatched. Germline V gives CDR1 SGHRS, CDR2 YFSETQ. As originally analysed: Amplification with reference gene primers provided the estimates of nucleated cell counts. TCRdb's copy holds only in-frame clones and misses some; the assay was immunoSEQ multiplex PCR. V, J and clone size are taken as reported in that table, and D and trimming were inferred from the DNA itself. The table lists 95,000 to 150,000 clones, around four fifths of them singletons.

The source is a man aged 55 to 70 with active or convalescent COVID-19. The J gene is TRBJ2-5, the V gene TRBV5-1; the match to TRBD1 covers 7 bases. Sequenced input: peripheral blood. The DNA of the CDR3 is TGCGCCAGCAGCTTGGGGACAGGCCTTGAGACCCAGTACTTC. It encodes CASSLGTGLETQYF.